This TCR beta chain was sequenced in a study of CD8+CD57+ T cells in acquired aplastic anemia. The CDR3 contains 15 residues. Germline V gene sequence: CDR1 SGHDT, CDR2 YYEEEE. V lost 4 bases, J lost 3 bases, and 16 bases lay in between. Genomic DNA was employed as the template in profiling TCR beta VDJ and CDR3. TCRdb reprocessed the reads via MiXCR and lists one record per CDR3 protein. The sample has a few hundred thousand distinct CDR3 sequences, 55% to 75% seen once. The clonotype comes from a human donor in good health, serving as a control. The sequenced material came from sorted CD4+, CD8+, or CD8+CD57+ T cells (not recorded which) from PBMCs. The chain recombines TRBV5-6 with TRBJ1-2, with D possibly being TRBD1 (5 bases). CDR3 residues: CASSRHRCRDYGYTF. The CDR3 DNA is TGTGCCAGCAGCCGGCACAGGTGCAGGGACTATGGCTACACCTTC. The variable domain in full, completed from reference TRBV5-6 and TRBJ1-2, reads DAGVTQSPTHLIKTRGQQVTLRCSPKSGHDTVSWYQQALGQGPQFIFQYYEEEERQRGNFPDRFSGHQFPNYSSELNVNALLLGDSALYLCASSRHRCRDYGYTFGSGTRLTVV.